These 21 T cell receptor beta chains came from one sample sequenced in a study of T-cell reconstitution after alpha-beta-depleted transplantation in children. A TCRbeta library incorporating unique molecular identifiers was prepared. TCRdb reprocessed the PCR reads via MiXCR and lists one record per CDR3 protein. The sample contains about 610,000 distinct CDR3 sequences, roughly a tenth of which appear only once. The material was PBMCs from the stem cell graft donor, obtained from the stem cell graft. The receptors come from a human donor who donated a stem cell graft to a child with acute myeloid leukemia.

A few counts support this clonotype. The chain has TRBV29-1 and TRBJ2-3; TRBD1 might be the D (6 bases). V lost 6 bases, J lost 4 bases, and 11 bases lay in between. The CDR3 totals 12 residues. Germline loops: CDR1 SQVTM, CDR2 ANQGSEA. CDR3 residues: CSVVQGADTQYF. The CDR3 nucleotides read TGCAGCGTAGTACAGGGTGCAGATACGCAGTATTTT.

This clonotype was seen ten or more times. The genes are TRBV5-1 and TRBJ2-1; 8 positions agree with TRBD1. Trimming took 4 bases from V and 3 from J; bases not matched to a gene: 12. Germline CDR1 reads SGHRS; CDR2 reads YFSETQ. CDR3 length: 17 residues. CDR3 coding DNA: TGCGCCAGCAGCCTGAATCTCCTGGACAGGGACTACAATGAGCAGTTCTTC. Protein: CASSLNLLDRDYNEQFF.

In the case of this clonotype: Because the CDR3 is missing its conserved closing phenylalanine or tryptophan, this is likely a read error. The chain is built from TRBV7-9 and TRBJ2-7; 13 bases map to TRBD2. Germline CDR1 is SEHNR and CDR2 is FQNEAQ (reference sequence). The CDR3 extends over 16 amino acids. J gave up 0 bases and V 6 bases, and 5 bases lay outside the gene matches. The CDR3 protein is CASSIGLAGDSYEQYS. The DNA for the CDR3 is TGTGCCAGCAGTATCGGACTAGCGGGAGACTCCTACGAGCAGTACTCC.

The chain uses TRBV9 and TRBJ2-1, with D tentatively TRBD2 (6 bases). Trimming removed 7 bases from V and 0 bases from J, with 14 bases in between. The CDR3 is 15 amino acids. Germline V gene data show CDR1 as SGDLS and CDR2 as YYNGEE. The CDR3 DNA sequence: TGTGCCAGCGGCCTCACCGGGAGCTCCTACAATGAGCAGTTCTTC. Amino acids: CASGLTGSSYNEQFF.

This sequence joins TRBV5-6 and TRBJ1-2; D unclear. Trimming stripped 4 bases from V and 3 bases from J, with 10 bases between. This CDR3 is built from 13 residues. Germline V gene data show CDR1 as SGHDT and CDR2 as YYEEEE. The CDR3 nucleotides read TGTGCCAGCAGCGTCGACGGCTACTATGGCTACACCTTC. Its protein product is CASSVDGYYGYTF.

This clonotype was found a few times. The rearrangement joins TRBV20-1 to TRBJ2-1; 13 bases map to TRBD2. Trimming at V came to 6 bases and at J to 6 bases, leaving 11 bases not matched to a gene. The length of the CDR3 is 16 residues. Per germline, CDR1 DFQATT and CDR2 SNEGSKA (reference sequence). Written as DNA, the CDR3 is TGCAGTGCCGAACTGACGACTAGCGGGAGGAGCAATGAGCAGTTCTTC. Amino acid sequence: CSAELTTSGRSNEQFF.

A word on this clonotype: Germline is not matched at one junction end, which may reflect a read error. V gene TRBV10-3 combines with J gene TRBJ2-3, with D perhaps assigned TRBD1 or TRBD2 (5 bases each). Looked up from germline, CDR1 is ENHRY and CDR2 is SYGVKD. This CDR3 is 16 amino acids long. CDR3 bases: TGTGCCATCATGGACGGGATGGGTTGGGGCACAGATGCGCAGTATTTT. Its protein product is CAIMDGMGWGTDAQYF.

CDR3 region: CASSLSAGGQGTGELFF. The DNA for the CDR3 is TGTGCCAGCAGCCTCTCGGCGGGGGGGCAGGGCACCGGGGAGCTGTTTTTT. The chain is built from TRBV7-2 and TRBJ2-2; 9 bases map to TRBD2. J lost 4 bases, V lost 5 bases, and 11 bases had no gene match. CDR1 and CDR2 (germline): SGHTA, FQGNSA. The CDR3 covers 17 residues.

The chain joins TRBV20-1 to TRBJ2-5; D is unclear. The V gene's germline CDR1 is DFQATT and CDR2 SNEGSKA (reference sequence). V lost 4 bases and J 3 bases, leaving 12 bases between the germline ends. CDR3 length equals 13 residues. The CDR3 region is CSATSQAKETQYF. The CDR3 DNA sequence: TGCAGTGCTACCAGTCAGGCGAAAGAGACCCAGTACTTC.

This clonotype showed up many times. The chain uses TRBV28 and TRBJ2-7; 11 nucleotides agree with TRBD1. The CDR3 spans 15 residues. The V gene's germline CDR1 is MDHEN and CDR2 SYDVKM. Losses at the gene ends were 6 bases for V and 2 bases for J; bases not matched to a gene: 6. For the CDR3, the DNA is TGTGCCAGCAGCCCCGGGACAGGGGGACCCTACGAGCAGTACTTC. It is translated as CASSPGTGGPYEQYF. Filled out from reference TRBV28 and TRBJ2-7, the complete variable domain reads DVKVTQSSRYLVKRTGEKVFLECVQDMDHENMFWYRQDPGLGLRLIYFSYDVKMKEKGDIPEGYSVSREKKERFSLILESASTNQTSMYLCASSPGTGGPYEQYFGPGTRLTVT.

This clonotype appeared many times. The gene calls are TRBV12-3 or TRBV12-4 and TRBJ1-3, with D possibly TRBD1 on 5 matching bases. V was trimmed by 1 base and J by 3 bases, leaving 10 bases between them. The CDR3 is 15 amino acids. The CDR3 loop reads CASSLDGGLGNTIYF. The CDR3 DNA sequence: TGTGCCAGCAGTTTAGACGGGGGTCTTGGAAACACCATATATTTT.

The CDR3 protein is CASSLMVGVETQYF. The CDR3 bases are TGCGCCAGCAGCCTGATGGTAGGAGTCGAGACCCAGTACTTC. The V call is TRBV5-1, the J call TRBJ2-5; unclear D gene. The germline V and J ends were trimmed by 4 bases and 5 bases, with 15 bases remaining between them. This CDR3 is built from 14 residues. Germline V gene data show CDR1 as SGHRS and CDR2 as YFSETQ.

Ten or more counts support this clonotype. The gene calls are TRBV5-6 and TRBJ1-4, with 10 bases aligning to TRBD1. V shed 0 bases and J 0 bases; nucleotides not matched to a gene: 5. The CDR3 spans 18 residues. Per germline, CDR1 SGHDT and CDR2 YYEEEE. In DNA, the CDR3 is TGTGCCAGCAGCTTGGTCGGGACAGGGGCTGCAACTAATGAAAAACTGTTTTTT. Encoded protein: CASSLVGTGAATNEKLFF.

This clonotype has ten or more counts. This chain joins TRBV27 and TRBJ2-7; TRBD1 is a possible D gene (6 bases). The CDR3 length is 14 residues. CDR1 is MNHEY and CDR2 is SMNVEV in the germline V gene (reference sequence). V was shortened by 2 bases and J by 3 bases, with 11 bases between the two germline ends. Here the CDR3 DNA reads TGTGCCAGCAGTTTAAAGGGGGTACACTACGAGCAGTACTTC. It yields the protein CASSLKGVHYEQYF.

The gene calls are TRBV6-2 or TRBV6-3 and TRBJ1-2; the D gene is possibly TRBD1 (5 bases). CDR3 length: 15 amino acids. In germline, CDR1 is MNHEY, CDR2 SVGEGT. Trimming left V 1 base short and J 5 bases short, with 14 bases between. CDR3 DNA sequence: TGTGCCAGCAGTTACTTTATCACAGGCGAATATGGCTACACCTTC. This encodes CASSYFITGEYGYTF.

This clonotype was seen a few times. The genes are TRBV30 and TRBJ2-7, with D possibly being TRBD2 (5 bases). Trimming shortened V by 7 bases and J by 3 bases, and 13 bases separated the two germline ends. The CDR3 covers 12 residues. Germline V CDR1 and CDR2: GTSNPN, SVGIG (reference sequence). CDR3 loop: CAYQRSYYEQYF. The CDR3 DNA is TGTGCCTACCAGCGGTCATACTACGAGCAGTACTTC.

The sample holds many counts of this clonotype. The V gene is TRBV4-3, the J gene TRBJ1-4; D ambiguous. The CDR3 runs 13 residues. The V gene lost 4 bases and the J gene lost 8 bases, with 11 bases spanning the gap. Per the germline V gene, CDR1 is LGHNA and CDR2 is YSLEER. CDR3 DNA sequence: TGCGCCAGCAGCCTCAGGATAGAGGAAAAACTGTTTTTT. It is translated as CASSLRIEEKLFF.

This clonotype showed up just a few times. V and J are TRBV12-3 or TRBV12-4 and TRBJ2-1, with a tentative D call TRBD2 (6 bases). CDR3 length: 13 amino acids. Trimming shortened V by 3 bases and J by 9 bases, and 12 bases separated the two germline ends. The CDR3 DNA sequence: TGTGCCAGCAGTTTCCGACTAGAAGTTGAGCAGTTCTTC. Its protein product is CASSFRLEVEQFF.

The table lists this clonotype with a few counts. The CDR3 DNA reads as TGCAGTGCTGGGAGGGGGCGGAAGGAGACCCAGTACTTC. Amino acids: CSAGRGRKETQYF. The rearrangement links TRBV20-1 to TRBJ2-5; D is possibly TRBD1 or TRBD2 (7 bases each). V gave up 5 bases and J gave up 5 bases, with 15 bases separating them. CDR3 size: 13 residues. Germline CDR1 and CDR2: DFQATT and SNEGSKA (reference sequence).

This clonotype was observed a handful of times. The V and J genes are TRBV6-1 and TRBJ2-7; 8 nucleotides align to TRBD1. Germline CDR1 and CDR2: MNHNS and SASEGT. V gave up 6 bases and J gave up 3 bases; unmatched junction bases: 7. The CDR3 extends over 14 amino acids. CDR3 loop: CASRDGTGYYEQYF. The CDR3 region has the DNA TGTGCCAGCAGAGATGGGACAGGCTACTACGAGCAGTACTTC.

This clonotype was seen a handful of times. The CDR3 nucleotides read TGTGCCAGCAAGGACAGGGTGGAGCAGCCCCAGCATTTT. Its protein is CASKDRVEQPQHF. The gene calls are TRBV6-2 or TRBV6-3 and TRBJ1-5, with TRBD1 matching over 8 bases. The ends lost 7 bases at V and 7 bases at J; junction bases unmatched: 6. The CDR3 has 13 amino acids. Germline V gives CDR1 MNHEY, CDR2 SVGEGT.